This T cell receptor beta chain derives from a study of cytomegalovirus exposure and HLA in healthy donors. Findings and limits, study-wide: What a later analysis reportedly showed was that an Asian-associated ancestry cluster had fewer N-insertions than the approximately 670-donor mean.

The PCR made use of 60 Vbeta and 13 Jbeta primers. Sequencing was performed with immunoSEQ multiplex PCR; in TCRdb, only in-frame clones are kept and a portion is missing. The sample lists 150,000 to 200,000 clones, roughly four fifths seen once, with approximately 1.8% in the top ten. On this clone itself: Its antigen is not known. One junction end does not reproduce the germline sequence, and a read error may be involved.

Germline CDR1 and CDR2: SEHNR and FQNEAQ (reference sequence). The CDR3 is 14 residues long. Sequencing was performed on PBMCs. This clonotype was obtained from a man aged 18 to 30 in good health and CMV-seronegative. The chain carries TRBV7-9 and TRBJ1-2; 8 bases are shared with TRBD1. In nucleotides, the CDR3 is TGTTCCAGCAGCGCCCGGGACAGGCTTTATGGCTACACCTTC. It is translated as CSSSARDRLYGYTF.